The present TCR beta chain was sequenced within a study of high-grade serous ovarian cancer treatment subgroups. This clone was seen once. Tumor samples were taken before definitive surgery or chemotherapy. Trimming removed 1 base at V and 6 bases at J, with 13 bases between. The CDR3 has 14 residues. CDR1 is LNHDA, CDR2 SQIVND, per germline (reference sequence). TCRdb keeps only in-frame clones here, not all; method: immunoSEQ multiplex PCR. The sample includes around 37,000 clones, 75% to 85% of them seen just once. Sequenced: tumor tissue. The clonotype comes from a human donor with high-grade serous ovarian cancer. The V gene is TRBV19, the J gene TRBJ2-7; D not resolved. This CDR3 reads CASSIGLLRAEQYF. The CDR3 bases are TGTGCCAGTAGTATAGGTCTATTAAGGGCCGAGCAGTACTTC.